This T cell receptor beta chain was sequenced for a study of T cell repertoires in cytomegalovirus infection. After removal of 5 bases from V and 4 bases from J, the junction contained 8 bases not matched to a gene. The CDR3 loop spans 16 amino acids. From germline, CDR1 is LNHDA and CDR2 SQIVND (reference sequence). MiXCR, run by TCRdb on the reads, gives a single entry per CDR3 protein. The sample has a few hundred thousand distinct CDR3 sequences; about 40% are singletons. Concerning this clonotype: Antigen specificity is unknown.

Source: cultured PBMCs, taken from culture after CMV antigen stimulation. The chain has TRBV19 and TRBJ1-6; the match to TRBD1 covers 7 bases. The receptor was derived from a human donor in good health (CMV status not recorded). Some clones in this sample may be carry-over from other donors' samples. The CDR3 sequence: CASSETGAEYNSPLHF. The CDR3 DNA reads as TGTGCCAGTAGTGAAACAGGGGCCGAATATAATTCACCCCTCCACTTT.